This T cell receptor beta chain came from a study of siplizumab effects on memory and regulatory T cells. Assay used: immunoSEQ multiplex PCR; TCRdb lists only in-frame clones, some missing. Counted here are roughly 92,000 clones, roughly 94% occurring once; the ten biggest clones make up approximately 1.5%. Points from the study as a whole: There appeared to be greater diversity in naive T cells than in memory cells, and naive T cells seemed major contributors to the alloresponse.

Germline CDR1 SEHNR, CDR2 FQNEAQ (reference sequence). Trimming took 4 bases from V and 0 from J, leaving 10 bases between them. The CDR3 length is 15 residues. Of note for this clone: The antigen is unknown.

Source material: non-Treg CD4+ T cells sorted from blood. J is TRBJ2-1 and V is TRBV7-9; unclear D gene. The receptor comes from a human donor in good health. Here the CDR3 DNA reads TGTGCCAGCAGCTCCCGTCGCAGCTCCTACAATGAGCAGTTCTTC. This sequence encodes CASSSRRSSYNEQFF.